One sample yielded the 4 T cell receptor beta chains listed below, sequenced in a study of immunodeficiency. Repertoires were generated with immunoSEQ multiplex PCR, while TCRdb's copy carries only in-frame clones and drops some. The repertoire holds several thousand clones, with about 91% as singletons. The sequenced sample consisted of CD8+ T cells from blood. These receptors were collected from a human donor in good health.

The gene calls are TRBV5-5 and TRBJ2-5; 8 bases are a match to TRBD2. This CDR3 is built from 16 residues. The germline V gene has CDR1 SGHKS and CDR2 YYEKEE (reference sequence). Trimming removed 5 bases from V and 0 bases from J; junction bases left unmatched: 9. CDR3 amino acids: CASRPSAGEYQETQYF. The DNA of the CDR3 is TGTGCCAGCAGGCCTTCAGCGGGAGAGTACCAAGAGACCCAGTACTTC. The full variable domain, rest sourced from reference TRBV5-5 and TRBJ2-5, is DAGVTQSPTHLIKTRGQQVTLRCSPISGHKSVSWYQQVLGQGPQFIFQYYEKEERGRGNFPDRFSARQFPNYSSELNVNALLLGDSALYLCASRPSAGEYQETQYFGPGTRLLVL.

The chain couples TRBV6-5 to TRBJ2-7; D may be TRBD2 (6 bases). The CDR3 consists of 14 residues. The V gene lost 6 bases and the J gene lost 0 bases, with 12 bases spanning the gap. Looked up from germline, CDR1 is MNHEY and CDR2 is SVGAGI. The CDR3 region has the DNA TGTGCCAGCAGCGGCGGGGCTAGCTCCTACGAGCAGTACTTC. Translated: CASSGGASSYEQYF.

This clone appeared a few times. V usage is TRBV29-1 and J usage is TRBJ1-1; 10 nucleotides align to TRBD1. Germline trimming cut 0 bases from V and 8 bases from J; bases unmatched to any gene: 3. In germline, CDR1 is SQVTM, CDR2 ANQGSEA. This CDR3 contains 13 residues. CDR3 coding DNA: TGCAGCGTTGAAGACGCGGACAGGGGGGAAGCTTTCTTT. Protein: CSVEDADRGEAFF. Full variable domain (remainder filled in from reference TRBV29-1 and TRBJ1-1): SAVISQKPSRDICQRGTSLTIQCQVDSQVTMMFWYRQQPGQSLTLIATANQGSEATYESGFVIDKFPISRPNLTFSTLTVSNMSPEDSSIYLCSVEDADRGEAFFGQGTRLTVV.

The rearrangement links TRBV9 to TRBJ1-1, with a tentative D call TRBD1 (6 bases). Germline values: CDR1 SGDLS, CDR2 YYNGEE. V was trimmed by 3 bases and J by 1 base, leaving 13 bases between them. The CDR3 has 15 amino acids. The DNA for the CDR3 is TGTGCCAGCAGCGCCAACAGGGTTGGGAACACTGAAGCTTTCTTT. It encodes CASSANRVGNTEAFF.